This TCR beta chain was retrieved from a study of PD-1 blockade in mismatch repair-deficient tumors. Germline V CDR1 and CDR2: MDHEN, SYDVKM. The ends lost 5 bases at V and 4 bases at J; junction bases unmatched: 9. This CDR3 comprises 16 residues. Sequenced by immunoSEQ multiplex PCR; TCRdb stores in-frame clones only, minus some. The sample records under 75,000 clones, more than 70% being singletons. The sample was peripheral blood, taken 52 weeks after starting pembrolizumab. This sequence was found in an adult with mismatch repair-deficient cancer. This sequence joins TRBV28 and TRBJ2-1; 9 bases align to TRBD2. The CDR3 sequence: CASSALAGAGYNEQFF. In nucleotides, the CDR3 is TGTGCCAGCAGTGCATTAGCGGGAGCTGGATACAATGAGCAGTTCTTC.